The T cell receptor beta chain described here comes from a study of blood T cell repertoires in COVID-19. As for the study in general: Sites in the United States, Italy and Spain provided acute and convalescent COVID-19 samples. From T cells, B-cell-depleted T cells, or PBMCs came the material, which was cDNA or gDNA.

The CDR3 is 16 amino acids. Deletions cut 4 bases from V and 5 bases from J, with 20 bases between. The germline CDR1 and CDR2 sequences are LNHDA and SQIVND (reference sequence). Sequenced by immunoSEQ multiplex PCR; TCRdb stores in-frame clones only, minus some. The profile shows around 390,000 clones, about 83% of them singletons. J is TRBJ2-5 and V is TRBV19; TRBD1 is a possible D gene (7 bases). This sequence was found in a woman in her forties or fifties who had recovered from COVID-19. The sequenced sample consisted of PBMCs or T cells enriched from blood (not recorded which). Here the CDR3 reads CASSRTTGRPRETQYF. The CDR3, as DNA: TGTGCCAGTAGTAGAACGACAGGGAGGCCTCGGGAGACCCAGTACTTC. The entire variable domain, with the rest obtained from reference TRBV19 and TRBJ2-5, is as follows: DGGITQSPKYLFRKEGQNVTLSCEQNLNHDAMYWYRQDPGQGLRLIYYSQIVNDFQKGDIAEGYSVSREKKESFPLTVTSAQKNPTAFYLCASSRTTGRPRETQYFGPGTRLLVL.